These 32 T cell receptor beta chains share one sample of origin, sequenced in a study of identical twins. Each CDR3 protein is one row after TCRdb ran MiXCR on the 5' RACE reads. Among 690,000 or so distinct CDR3 sequences, 8.6% were seen once, and the ten largest hold around 0.98%. The same data also went into a second study, on yellow fever vaccine responses in identical twins.

Sequencing input: PBMCs. The source of these receptors is a woman aged 18 to 35 in good health.

V usage is TRBV3-1 and J usage is TRBJ2-7; 11 bases are shared with TRBD1. Germline CDR1 reads LGHDT; CDR2 reads YNNKEL (reference sequence). CDR3 length: 15 amino acids. Germline trimming cut 4 bases from V and 3 bases from J; bases unmatched to any gene: 5. CDR3 sequence: CASSRAGTGGYEQYF. CDR3 nucleotides: TGTGCCAGCAGCCGAGCCGGGACAGGGGGCTACGAGCAGTACTTC.

The table lists this clonotype with many counts. J is TRBJ2-5 and V is TRBV13, with 9 bases fitting TRBD2. Germline loops: CDR1 PRHDT, CDR2 FYEKMQ (reference sequence). The CDR3 totals 15 residues. With V trimmed by 7 bases and J by 4 bases, 10 bases remained unmatched. In nucleotides, the CDR3 is TGTGCCAGCAAAGCGGGCGGGAGGGAAGGAGAGACCCAGTACTTC. As protein: CASKAGGREGETQYF.

This clonotype was recorded a few times. The genes are TRBV7-6 and TRBJ2-2; 9 bases match TRBD2. Trimming cost V 5 bases and J 6 bases; bases outside gene matches: 13. The CDR3 loop spans 17 amino acids. Germline CDR1 and CDR2: SGHVS and FNYEAQ. CDR3 region: CASSRMASGILSGELFF. CDR3 nucleotide sequence: TGTGCCAGCAGCCGTATGGCTAGCGGGATCCTTTCCGGGGAGCTGTTTTTT.

In DNA form, the CDR3 reads TGTGCCAGCAGTTACGGGGGCCGGCAGCCCCAGCATTTT. Translated, it gives CASSYGGRQPQHF. The rearrangement joins TRBV6-2 or TRBV6-3 to TRBJ1-5; TRBD1 is a possible D gene (6 bases). The CDR3 extends over 13 amino acids. The germline V gene encodes CDR1 MNHEY and CDR2 SVGEGT. V was trimmed by 2 bases and J by 7 bases, leaving 9 bases between them.

The chain links TRBV20-1 to TRBJ2-5; the D is unclear. The germline V gene has CDR1 DFQATT and CDR2 SNEGSKA (reference sequence). The CDR3 covers 12 residues. The CDR3 DNA is TGCATAGCAAGAGGAATTGTAGGGTCCCAGTACTTC. Translating gives CIARGIVGSQYF.

This clonotype turned up a few times. The rearrangement links TRBV4-2 to TRBJ1-5, with unresolved D. CDR3 length equals 12 residues. Germline assignment: CDR1 LGHNA and CDR2 YNFKEQ. V lost 4 bases to trimming and J lost 7 bases, with 8 bases between them. The CDR3 region has the DNA TGTGCCAGCAGCCCTAAGCACCAGCCCCAGCATTTT. Translation gives CASSPKHQPQHF.

This clonotype has just a few counts. The rearrangement links TRBV12-3 or TRBV12-4 to TRBJ1-1; D is uncertain. Between the trimmed V and J ends, which lost 3 bases and 0 bases, there was a span of 5 bases. The CDR3 runs 13 residues. CDR3 in amino acids: CASSFNLNTEAFF. The DNA for the CDR3 is TGTGCCAGCAGTTTCAATCTGAACACTGAAGCTTTCTTT.

The table lists this clonotype with a few counts. V and J are TRBV20-1 and TRBJ2-1; 10 bases map to TRBD2. Germline V gene data show CDR1 as DFQATT and CDR2 as SNEGSKA (reference sequence). CDR3 size: 16 residues. The J segment lost 3 bases and the V segment lost 5 bases, leaving 10 bases of the junction unmatched. CDR3 nucleotides: TGCAGTGCTGCCCCTAGCGGGGGACTTCGCTACAATGAGCAGTTCTTC. Its translation is CSAAPSGGLRYNEQFF.

This clonotype has more than one count but fewer than ten. V gene TRBV20-1 combines with J gene TRBJ2-2; D gene uncertain. The CDR3 contains 13 residues. Trimming left V 3 bases short and J 5 bases short, with 10 bases between. Germline loops: CDR1 DFQATT, CDR2 SNEGSKA (reference sequence). The CDR3 coding sequence is TGCAGTGCTAGTAAGATTGAAACCGGGGAGCTGTTTTTT. Amino acid sequence: CSASKIETGELFF.

This chain joins TRBV29-1 and TRBJ2-1; weak D call: TRBD1 (5 bases). V lost 3 bases and J lost 5, with 8 bases in between. This CDR3 region has 12 residues. Germline values: CDR1 SQVTM, CDR2 ANQGSEA. CDR3 DNA sequence: TGCAGCGTTGAGGGCAGGGACAATGAGCAGTTCTTC. Translated: CSVEGRDNEQFF.

In this sample, this clonotype turned up a few times. This CDR3 reads CASSLWPGRGVTGELFF. The CDR3 bases are TGTGCCAGCAGCTTATGGCCAGGGAGGGGTGTGACCGGGGAGCTGTTTTTT. This chain joins TRBV11-2 and TRBJ2-2; TRBD2 matches 7 bases. The CDR3 totals 17 residues. Trimming took 2 bases from V and 5 from J; bases not matched to a gene: 11. Germline values: CDR1 SGHAT, CDR2 FQNNGV.

This chain uses TRBV20-1 with TRBJ2-7, with TRBD2 matching over 10 bases. Germline V gene sequence: CDR1 DFQATT, CDR2 SNEGSKA (reference sequence). The CDR3 length is 13 residues. Losses at the gene ends were 5 bases for V and 2 bases for J; bases not matched to a gene: 3. The CDR3 loop is CSAEREGAYEQYF. In DNA, the CDR3 is TGCAGTGCTGAGCGGGAGGGCGCCTACGAGCAGTACTTC.

This clonotype was counted ten times or more. The V call is TRBV28, the J call TRBJ2-7; D possibly matches TRBD1 or TRBD2 (5 bases each). This CDR3 contains 16 residues. From germline, CDR1 is MDHEN and CDR2 SYDVKM. Between the trimmed V and J ends, which lost 5 bases and 5 bases, there was a span of 22 bases. The CDR3 spells CASSPLGAGSPDEQYF. Here the CDR3 DNA reads TGTGCCAGCAGTCCCCTCGGGGCAGGCTCTCCCGACGAGCAGTACTTC.

This clonotype was counted ten times or more. The chain links TRBV25-1 to TRBJ2-5; D remains unclear. V gave up 1 base and J gave up 1 base, with 25 bases separating them. The CDR3 has 20 residues. CDR1 MGHDK and CDR2 SYGVNS come from the germline V gene. The CDR3 DNA reads TGTGCCAGCAGTGAATTGCCAGCGTCCCGTCGGAGTAGGACCCAAGAGACCCAGTACTTC. Its translation: CASSELPASRRSRTQETQYF.

The chain couples TRBV12-3 or TRBV12-4 to TRBJ2-6, with 7 positions matching TRBD2. The ends lost 6 bases at V and 0 bases at J; junction bases unmatched: 8. The CDR3 length is 17 residues. The CDR3 loop reads CASRPGGRASGANVLTF. The CDR3 DNA is TGTGCCAGCAGGCCGGGGGGAAGGGCCTCTGGGGCCAACGTCCTGACTTTC.

The genes are TRBV29-1 and TRBJ2-2; D gene ambiguous. The CDR3 is 15 amino acids. Trimming shortened V by 1 base and J by 0 bases, and 9 bases separated the two germline ends. Germline values: CDR1 SQVTM, CDR2 ANQGSEA. The CDR3 reads CSVEATLTNTGELFF. The CDR3 DNA reads as TGCAGCGTTGAAGCAACGCTGACGAACACCGGGGAGCTGTTTTTT.

CDR3 sequence: CASSLSVHYEQYF. CDR3 nucleotide sequence: TGTGCCAGCAGTTTATCGGTCCACTACGAGCAGTACTTC. The genes are TRBV12-3 or TRBV12-4 and TRBJ2-7; no clear D gene. The V end was cut by 2 bases, the J end by 3 bases, with 8 bases between. The CDR3 length is 13 residues.

This clonotype appeared many times. The CDR3 loop is CASTHDRGRGTEAFF. DNA of the CDR3: TGTGCCAGCACCCACGACAGGGGGCGAGGCACTGAAGCTTTCTTT. The chain employs TRBV12-3 or TRBV12-4 and TRBJ1-1; 10 bases match TRBD1. The CDR3 covers 15 residues. Unmatched junction bases numbered 9, after V lost 7 bases and J lost 4 bases.

This clonotype was seen only a few times. The chain employs TRBV4-2 and TRBJ2-1; D is possibly TRBD2 (6 bases). Trimming stripped 0 bases from V and 11 bases from J, with 14 bases between. Germline V gene lookup returns CDR1 LGHNA and CDR2 YNFKEQ. The CDR3 runs to 14 residues. The CDR3 is CASSQDVAVEQQFF. The DNA of the CDR3 is TGTGCCAGCAGCCAAGATGTAGCGGTTGAGCAGCAGTTCTTC.

This clonotype has more than one count but fewer than ten. This chain uses TRBV5-6 with TRBJ1-1, with TRBD1 as a possible D gene (6 bases). Trimming stripped 4 bases from V and 4 bases from J, with 11 bases between. The CDR3 extends over 13 amino acids. Germline values: CDR1 SGHDT, CDR2 YYEEEE. In DNA form, the CDR3 reads TGTGCCAGCAGCATAATAGGGGGCACTGAAGCTTTCTTT. Protein: CASSIIGGTEAFF. Complete variable domain (other parts from reference TRBV5-6 and TRBJ1-1): DAGVTQSPTHLIKTRGQQVTLRCSPKSGHDTVSWYQQALGQGPQFIFQYYEEEERQRGNFPDRFSGHQFPNYSSELNVNALLLGDSALYLCASSIIGGTEAFFGQGTRLTVV.

This clonotype was seen at least ten times. This chain uses TRBV4-3 with TRBJ2-3; D uncertain. CDR1 is LGHNA and CDR2 is YSLEER in the germline V gene. The germline V and J ends were trimmed by 1 base and 2 bases, with 7 bases remaining between them. This CDR3 has 14 amino acids. Written as DNA, the CDR3 is TGCGCCAGCAGCCAAGGATTGAACACAGATACGCAGTATTTT. Amino acid sequence: CASSQGLNTDTQYF.

This clonotype was seen ten or more times. The DNA for the CDR3 is TGCAGCGTTTCGAACACCGGGGAGCTGTTTTTT. Its protein product is CSVSNTGELFF. This chain links TRBV29-1 with TRBJ2-2, with D hard to call. The germline V gene encodes CDR1 SQVTM and CDR2 ANQGSEA. The CDR3 runs to 11 residues. V lost 5 bases and J 0 bases, leaving 1 base between the germline ends.

This clonotype was counted a few times. V and J are TRBV20-1 and TRBJ2-7; D not certain. CDR3 length: 15 residues. Germline CDR1 is DFQATT and CDR2 is SNEGSKA (reference sequence). The germline V and J ends were trimmed by 1 base and 6 bases, with 19 bases remaining between them. CDR3 loop: CSARGVLLPGFEQYF. The CDR3 DNA is TGCAGTGCTAGAGGTGTGCTACTTCCTGGGTTCGAGCAGTACTTC.

This clonotype was counted a few times. The V and J genes are TRBV4-2 and TRBJ2-3; D unresolved. The germline V gene encodes CDR1 LGHNA and CDR2 YNFKEQ. V gave up 1 base and J gave up 6 bases, with 5 bases separating them. The CDR3 runs 12 residues. DNA of the CDR3: TGTGCCAGCAGCCAAGGTTGGGATACGCAGTATTTT. Its translation is CASSQGWDTQYF.

The chain is built from TRBV29-1 and TRBJ2-2, with 7 bases matching TRBD1. Losses at the gene ends were 3 bases for V and 4 bases for J; bases not matched to a gene: 2. The CDR3 has 13 residues. Germline CDR1 reads SQVTM; CDR2 reads ANQGSEA. CDR3 sequence: CSVEDRFTGELFF. CDR3 bases: TGCAGCGTTGAGGACAGGTTCACCGGGGAGCTGTTTTTT.

The genes are TRBV2 and TRBJ2-7; D is perhaps TRBD2 (6 bases). V shed 7 bases and J shed 0 bases, with 13 bases lying between them. From germline, CDR1 is SNHLY and CDR2 FYNNEI. CDR3 length: 14 amino acids. In DNA, the CDR3 is TGTGCCAGCACATCCGGGACTCGCTCCTACGAGCAGTACTTC. Amino acids: CASTSGTRSYEQYF.

This clonotype was detected only a few times. The chain joins TRBV5-1 to TRBJ2-1; TRBD2 matches 8 bases. Trimming took 0 bases from V and 5 from J; bases not matched to a gene: 7. The CDR3 totals 16 residues. In germline, CDR1 is SGHRS, CDR2 YFSETQ. For the CDR3, the DNA is TGCGCCAGCAGCTTGGGGTTACTAGCGGTAGACAATGAGCAGTTCTTC. This gives the protein CASSLGLLAVDNEQFF. The full variable domain, in which reference TRBV5-1 and TRBJ2-1 provide the parts outside the CDR3, is KAGVTQTPRYLIKTRGQQVTLSCSPISGHRSVSWYQQTPGQGLQFLFEYFSETQRNKGNFPGRFSGRQFSNSRSEMNVSTLELGDSALYLCASSLGLLAVDNEQFFGPGTRLTVL.

V gene TRBV4-2 combines with J gene TRBJ2-2, with D perhaps TRBD1 or TRBD2 (6 bases each). The CDR3 is 17 amino acids. Per germline, CDR1 LGHNA and CDR2 YNFKEQ. V dropped 1 base and J dropped 1 base, with 13 bases sitting between them. CDR3 nucleotides: TGTGCCAGCAGCCAAGTGGGGGGCGGATTGAACACCGGGGAGCTGTTTTTT. As protein: CASSQVGGGLNTGELFF.

This clonotype was observed a few times. The J gene is TRBJ2-1, the V gene TRBV6-5; 7 bases are a match to TRBD1. V trimming: 2 bases; J trimming: 4 bases; junction bases outside the gene matches: 8. From germline, CDR1 is MNHEY and CDR2 SVGAGI. The length of the CDR3 is 16 residues. The CDR3 DNA sequence: TGTGCCAGCAGTTACACTACGGGACAGCTATACAATGAGCAGTTCTTC. It yields the protein CASSYTTGQLYNEQFF.

Concerning this clonotype: One junction end disagrees with the germline gene, perhaps due to a read error. V usage is TRBV6-5 and J usage is TRBJ2-1, with 12 bases lining up with TRBD2. CDR1 MNHEY and CDR2 SVGAGI come from the germline V gene. This CDR3 has 13 amino acids. The CDR3 DNA reads as TGTGCCAGCAGTTGGCTAGCGGGAGGGCCAGGAGTCTTC. Translation: CASSWLAGGPGVF.

This clonotype was detected only a few times. The chain uses TRBV3-1 and TRBJ1-3; D gene unclear. Germline lookup yields CDR1 LGHDT and CDR2 YNNKEL (reference sequence). The CDR3 has 17 residues. Trimming left V 1 base short and J 0 bases short, with 13 bases between. The CDR3 bases are TGTGCCAGCAGCCAAGTAGTACGAAAAGACTCTGGAAACACCATATATTTT. Translation gives CASSQVVRKDSGNTIYF.

The rearrangement uses TRBV10-1 and TRBJ2-5; TRBD2 matches at 9 bases. CDR1 and CDR2 (germline): WNHNN, SYGVQD (reference sequence). J gave up 1 base and V 6 bases, and 3 bases lay outside the gene matches. This CDR3 comprises 14 residues. The CDR3, as DNA: TGCGCCAGCAGCGGACTAGCGACCCAAGAGACCCAGTACTTC. Protein sequence: CASSGLATQETQYF.